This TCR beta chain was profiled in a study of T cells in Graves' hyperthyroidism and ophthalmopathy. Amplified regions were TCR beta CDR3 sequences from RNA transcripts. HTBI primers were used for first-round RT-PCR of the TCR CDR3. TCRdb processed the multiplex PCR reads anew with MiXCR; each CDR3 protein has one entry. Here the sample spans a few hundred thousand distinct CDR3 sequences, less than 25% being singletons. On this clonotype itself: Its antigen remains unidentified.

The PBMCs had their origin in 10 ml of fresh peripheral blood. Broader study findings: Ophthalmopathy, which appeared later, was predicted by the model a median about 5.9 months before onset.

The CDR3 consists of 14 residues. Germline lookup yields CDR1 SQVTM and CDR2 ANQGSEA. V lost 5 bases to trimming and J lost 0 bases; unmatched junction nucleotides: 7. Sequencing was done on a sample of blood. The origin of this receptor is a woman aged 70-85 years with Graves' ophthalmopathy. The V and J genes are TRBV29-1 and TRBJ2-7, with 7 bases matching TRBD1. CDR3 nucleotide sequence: TGCAGCGTTAGCCCCGGGACAGCCTCCTACGAGCAGTACTTC. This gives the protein CSVSPGTASYEQYF.